This TCR beta chain was identified in a study of memory CD8 T cells in hepatitis C reinfection. In the study overall: HCV reinfection meant a positive HCV RNA test after two negative tests at least 60 days apart. Study findings and constraints: Four to six donors were too few for definitive public clonotype conclusions.

Germline CDR1 reads SGHAT; CDR2 reads FQNNGV. CDR3 length: 15 residues. Trimming left V 5 bases short and J 2 bases short, with 15 bases between. As concerns this clone: The antigen is unknown.

Produced via immunoSEQ multiplex PCR; TCRdb's table is partial and in-frame only. The repertoire has more than 35,000 clones, more than 75% of them found once; the top ten carry under 1.5%. Time point defined: peak reinfection, 3 to 8 weeks after reinfection detection. TCR sequencing was done directly ex vivo on sorted cells, without expansion in vitro. Two donors provided sorted CD3+ CD8+ CD45RO- naive CD8 T cells at all three reinfection time points. The sequence was obtained from a man in his late teens or twenties with hepatitis C virus infection. This chain links TRBV11-2 with TRBJ2-5; weak D call: TRBD2 (7 bases). Sequencing was carried out using naive CD8+ T cells sorted from blood. The CDR3 reads CASSNRGAPQETQYF. The CDR3 coding sequence is TGTGCCAGCAGCAACCGGGGGGCTCCACAAGAGACCCAGTACTTC.